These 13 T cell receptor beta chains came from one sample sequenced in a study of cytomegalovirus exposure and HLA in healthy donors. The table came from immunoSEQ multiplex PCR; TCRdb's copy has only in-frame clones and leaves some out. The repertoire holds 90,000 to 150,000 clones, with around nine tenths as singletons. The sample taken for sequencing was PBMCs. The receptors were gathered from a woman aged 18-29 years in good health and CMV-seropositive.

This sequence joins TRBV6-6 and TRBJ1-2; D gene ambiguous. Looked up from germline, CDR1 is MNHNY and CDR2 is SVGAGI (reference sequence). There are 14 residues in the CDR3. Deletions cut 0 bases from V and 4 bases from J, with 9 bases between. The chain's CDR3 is CASSYSQEAYGYTF. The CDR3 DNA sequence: TGTGCCAGCAGTTACTCCCAGGAAGCCTATGGCTACACCTTC.

The DNA of the CDR3 is TGTGCCAGCAGCACGAGACTAGCGCAACCCTACGAGCAGTACTTC. Its translation is CASSTRLAQPYEQYF. This rearrangement joins TRBV21-1 to TRBJ2-7; TRBD2, as called in the table, went unchecked against the DNA. TRBV21-1 is noted as a pseudogene. The CDR3 has 15 residues.

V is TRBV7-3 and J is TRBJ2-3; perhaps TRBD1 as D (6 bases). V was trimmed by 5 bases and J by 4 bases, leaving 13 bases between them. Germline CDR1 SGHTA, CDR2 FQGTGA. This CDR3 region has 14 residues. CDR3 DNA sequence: TGTGCCAGCAGCCCCCGGGACAATTCAGATACGCAGTATTTT. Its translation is CASSPRDNSDTQYF.

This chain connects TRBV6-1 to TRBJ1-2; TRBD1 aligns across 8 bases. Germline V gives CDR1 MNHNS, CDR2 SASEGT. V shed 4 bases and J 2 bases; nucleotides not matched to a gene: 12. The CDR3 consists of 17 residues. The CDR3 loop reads CASSGPTTGVRNYGYTF. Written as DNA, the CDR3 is TGTGCCAGCAGTGGACCGACGACAGGGGTGCGGAACTATGGCTACACCTTC.

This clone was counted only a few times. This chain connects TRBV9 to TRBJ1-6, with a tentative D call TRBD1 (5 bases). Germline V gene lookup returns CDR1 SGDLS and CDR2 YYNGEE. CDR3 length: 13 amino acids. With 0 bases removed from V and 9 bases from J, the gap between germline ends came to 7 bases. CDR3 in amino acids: CASSVDGGSPLHF. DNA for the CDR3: TGTGCCAGCAGCGTAGACGGGGGTTCACCCCTCCACTTT.

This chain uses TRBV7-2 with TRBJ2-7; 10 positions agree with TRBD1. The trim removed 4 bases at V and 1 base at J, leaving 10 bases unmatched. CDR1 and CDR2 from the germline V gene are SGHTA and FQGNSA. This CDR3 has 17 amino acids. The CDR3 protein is CASSYAPGTGVSYEQYF. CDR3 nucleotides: TGTGCCAGCAGCTACGCCCCAGGGACAGGGGTTTCCTACGAGCAGTACTTC.

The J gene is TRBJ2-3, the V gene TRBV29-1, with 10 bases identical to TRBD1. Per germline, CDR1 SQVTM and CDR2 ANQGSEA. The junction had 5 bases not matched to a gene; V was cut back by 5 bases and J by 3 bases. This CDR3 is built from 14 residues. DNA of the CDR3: TGCAGCGTTCTTGACAGGGGGCTGACAGATACGCAGTATTTT. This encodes CSVLDRGLTDTQYF.

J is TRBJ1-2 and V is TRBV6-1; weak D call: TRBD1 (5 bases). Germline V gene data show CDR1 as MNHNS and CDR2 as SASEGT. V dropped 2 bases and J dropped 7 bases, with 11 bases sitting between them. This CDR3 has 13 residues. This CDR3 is CASSENKGLGYTF. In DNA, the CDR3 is TGTGCCAGCAGTGAAAATAAGGGGCTTGGCTACACCTTC.

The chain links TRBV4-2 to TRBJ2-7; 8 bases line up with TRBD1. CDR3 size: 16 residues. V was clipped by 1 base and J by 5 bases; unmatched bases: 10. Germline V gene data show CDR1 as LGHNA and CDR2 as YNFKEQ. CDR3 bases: TGTGCCAGCAGCCAAGTAAAAACAGGGGGTATCCACGAGCAGTACTTC. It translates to CASSQVKTGGIHEQYF.

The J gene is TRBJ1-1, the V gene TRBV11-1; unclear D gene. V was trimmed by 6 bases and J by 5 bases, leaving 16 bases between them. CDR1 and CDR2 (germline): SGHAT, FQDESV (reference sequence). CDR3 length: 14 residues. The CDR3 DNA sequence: TGTGCCAGCAGTCCCGTCGGGGTGAGAACTGAAGCTTTCTTT. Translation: CASSPVGVRTEAFF.

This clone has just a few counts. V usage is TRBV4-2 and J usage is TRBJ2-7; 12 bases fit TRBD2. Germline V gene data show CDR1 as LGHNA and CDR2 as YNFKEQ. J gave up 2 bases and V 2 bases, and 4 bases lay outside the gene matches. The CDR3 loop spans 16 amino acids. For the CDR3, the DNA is TGTGCCAGCAGCCAATCGACTAGCGGGGGCACCTACGAGCAGTACTTC. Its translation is CASSQSTSGGTYEQYF.

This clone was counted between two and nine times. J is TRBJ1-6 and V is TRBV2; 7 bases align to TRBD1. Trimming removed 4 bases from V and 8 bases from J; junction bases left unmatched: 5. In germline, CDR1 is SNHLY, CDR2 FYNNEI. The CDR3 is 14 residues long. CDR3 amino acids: CASSVRQGDSPLHF. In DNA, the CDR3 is TGTGCCAGCAGTGTTCGACAGGGAGATTCACCCCTCCACTTT.

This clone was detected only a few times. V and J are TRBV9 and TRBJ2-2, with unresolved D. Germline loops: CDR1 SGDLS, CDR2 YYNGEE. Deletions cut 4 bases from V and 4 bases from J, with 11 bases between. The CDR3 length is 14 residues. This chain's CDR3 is CASSPRTGTGELFF. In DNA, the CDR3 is TGTGCCAGCAGCCCCCGCACGGGCACCGGGGAGCTGTTTTTT.